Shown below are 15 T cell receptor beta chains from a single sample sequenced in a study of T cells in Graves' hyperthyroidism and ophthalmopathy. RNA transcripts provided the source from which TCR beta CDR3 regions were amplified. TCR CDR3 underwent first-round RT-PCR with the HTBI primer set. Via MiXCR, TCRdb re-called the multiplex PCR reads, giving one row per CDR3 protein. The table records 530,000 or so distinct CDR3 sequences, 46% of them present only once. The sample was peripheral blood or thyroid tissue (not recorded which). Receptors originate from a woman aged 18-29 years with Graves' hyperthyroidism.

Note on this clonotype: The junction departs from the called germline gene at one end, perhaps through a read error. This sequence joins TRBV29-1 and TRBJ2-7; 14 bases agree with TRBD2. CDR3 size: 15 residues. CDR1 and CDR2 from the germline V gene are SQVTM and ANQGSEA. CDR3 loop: CGVETTSGRDYEQYF. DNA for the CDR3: TGCGGCGTCGAAACGACTAGCGGGAGGGACTACGAGCAGTACTTC.

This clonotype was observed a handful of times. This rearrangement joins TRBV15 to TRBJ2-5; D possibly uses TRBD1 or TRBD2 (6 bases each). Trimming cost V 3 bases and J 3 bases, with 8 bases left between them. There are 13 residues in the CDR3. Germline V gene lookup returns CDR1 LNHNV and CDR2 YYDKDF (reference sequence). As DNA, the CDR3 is TGTGCCACCAGCAGGGAGGGGGAAGAGACCCAGTACTTC. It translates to CATSREGEETQYF.

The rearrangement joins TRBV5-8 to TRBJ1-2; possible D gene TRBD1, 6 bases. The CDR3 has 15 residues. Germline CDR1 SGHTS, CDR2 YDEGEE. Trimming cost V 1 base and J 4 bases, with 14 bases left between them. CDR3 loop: CASSLSGGWSYGYTF. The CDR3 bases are TGTGCCAGCAGCTTGTCCGGGGGCTGGAGCTATGGCTACACCTTC.

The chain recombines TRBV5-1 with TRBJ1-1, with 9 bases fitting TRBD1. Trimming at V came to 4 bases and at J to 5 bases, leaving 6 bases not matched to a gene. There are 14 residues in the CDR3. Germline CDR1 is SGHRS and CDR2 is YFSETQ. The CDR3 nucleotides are TGCGCCAGCAGCCCGGAGGACAGGGGAACTGAAGCTTTCTTT. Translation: CASSPEDRGTEAFF.

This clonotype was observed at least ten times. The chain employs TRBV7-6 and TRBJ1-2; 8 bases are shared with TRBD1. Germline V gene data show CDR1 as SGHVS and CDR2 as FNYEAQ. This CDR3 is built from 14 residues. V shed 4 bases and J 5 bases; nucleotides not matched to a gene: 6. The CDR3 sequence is CASSSGGAYYGYTF. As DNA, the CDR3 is TGTGCCAGCAGCTCAGGGGGCGCTTATTATGGCTACACCTTC.

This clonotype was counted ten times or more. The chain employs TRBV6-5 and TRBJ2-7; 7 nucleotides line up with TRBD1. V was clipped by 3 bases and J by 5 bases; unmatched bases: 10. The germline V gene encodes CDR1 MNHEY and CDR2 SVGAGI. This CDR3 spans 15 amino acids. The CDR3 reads CASSYAGWTGNEQYF. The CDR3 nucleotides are TGTGCCAGCAGTTATGCCGGATGGACAGGCAACGAGCAGTACTTC.

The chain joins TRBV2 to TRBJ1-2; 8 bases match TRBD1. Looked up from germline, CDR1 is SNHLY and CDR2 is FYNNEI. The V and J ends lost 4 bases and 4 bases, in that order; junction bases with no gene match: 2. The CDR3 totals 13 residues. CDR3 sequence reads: CASSAGGTYGYTF. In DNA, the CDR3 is TGTGCCAGCAGTGCAGGGGGCACCTATGGCTACACCTTC. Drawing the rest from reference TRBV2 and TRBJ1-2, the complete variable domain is EPEVTQTPSHQVTQMGQEVILRCVPISNHLYFYWYRQILGQKVEFLVSFYNNEISEKSEIFDDQFSVERPDGSNFTLKIRSTKLEDSAMYFCASSAGGTYGYTFGSGTRLTVV.

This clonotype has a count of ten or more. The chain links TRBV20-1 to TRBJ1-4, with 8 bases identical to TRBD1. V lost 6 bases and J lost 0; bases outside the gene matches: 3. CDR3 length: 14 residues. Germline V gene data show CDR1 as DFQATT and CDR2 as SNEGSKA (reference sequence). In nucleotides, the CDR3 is TGCAGTGCGACAGGGGCCGCAACTAATGAAAAACTGTTTTTT. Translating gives CSATGAATNEKLFF.

The CDR3 sequence is CASSLGIDNEQYF. The CDR3 coding sequence is TGCGCCAGCAGCTTAGGGATTGACAATGAGCAGTACTTC. The chain is built from TRBV5-1 and TRBJ2-7; D is undetermined. There are 13 residues in the CDR3. V gave up 2 bases and J gave up 7 bases, with 13 bases separating them. From germline, CDR1 is SGHRS and CDR2 YFSETQ.

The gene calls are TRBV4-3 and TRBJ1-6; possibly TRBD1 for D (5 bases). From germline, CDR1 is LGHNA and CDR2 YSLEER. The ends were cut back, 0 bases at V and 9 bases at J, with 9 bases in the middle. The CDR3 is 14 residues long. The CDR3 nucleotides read TGCGCCAGCAGCCAAGACAGGGAGGGTTCACCCCTCCACTTT. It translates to CASSQDREGSPLHF.

The CDR3 reads CAISGFLDEKLFF. CDR3 sequence (DNA): TGTGCCATCAGTGGCTTTCTGGATGAAAAACTGTTTTTT. The J gene is TRBJ1-4, the V gene TRBV10-3; no reliable D call. Trimming took off 4 bases at V and 6 bases at J, with 9 bases between the two ends. Germline V gene lookup returns CDR1 ENHRY and CDR2 SYGVKD. The CDR3 extends over 13 amino acids.

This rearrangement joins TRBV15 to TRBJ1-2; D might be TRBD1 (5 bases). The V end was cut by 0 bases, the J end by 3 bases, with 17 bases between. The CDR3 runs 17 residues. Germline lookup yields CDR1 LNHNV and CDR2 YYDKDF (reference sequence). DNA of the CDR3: TGTGCCACCAGCAGAGAAGTAGGGACCGTCGAAGACTATGGCTACACCTTC. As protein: CATSREVGTVEDYGYTF.

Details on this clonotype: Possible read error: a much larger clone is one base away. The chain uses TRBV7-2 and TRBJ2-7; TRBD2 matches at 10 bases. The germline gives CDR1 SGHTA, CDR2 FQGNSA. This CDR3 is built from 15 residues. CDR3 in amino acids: CANSSWTSGAYEQYF. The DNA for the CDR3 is TGTGCCAACAGCTCTTGGACTAGCGGTGCCTACGAGCAGTACTTC.

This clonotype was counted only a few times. The DNA of the CDR3 is TGTGCCTGGAGTGTACGTAGGGCAGGGGAAAGGGACGAGCAGTACTTC. This sequence encodes CAWSVRRAGERDEQYF. This chain connects TRBV30 to TRBJ2-7; D may be TRBD1 (6 bases). The CDR3 is made up of 16 amino acids. The germline V and J ends were trimmed by 0 bases and 5 bases, with 20 bases remaining between them. The germline CDR1 and CDR2 sequences are GTSNPN and SVGIG (reference sequence).

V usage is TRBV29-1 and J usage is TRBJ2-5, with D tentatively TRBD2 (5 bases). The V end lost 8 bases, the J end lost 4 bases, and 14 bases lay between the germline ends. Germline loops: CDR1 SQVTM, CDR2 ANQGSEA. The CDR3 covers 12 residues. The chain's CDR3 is CSQGSSPETQYF. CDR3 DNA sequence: TGCAGCCAAGGCTCTAGCCCAGAGACCCAGTACTTC. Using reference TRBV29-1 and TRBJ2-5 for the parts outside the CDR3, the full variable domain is SAVISQKPSRDICQRGTSLTIQCQVDSQVTMMFWYRQQPGQSLTLIATANQGSEATYESGFVIDKFPISRPNLTFSTLTVSNMSPEDSSIYLCSQGSSPETQYFGPGTRLLVL.